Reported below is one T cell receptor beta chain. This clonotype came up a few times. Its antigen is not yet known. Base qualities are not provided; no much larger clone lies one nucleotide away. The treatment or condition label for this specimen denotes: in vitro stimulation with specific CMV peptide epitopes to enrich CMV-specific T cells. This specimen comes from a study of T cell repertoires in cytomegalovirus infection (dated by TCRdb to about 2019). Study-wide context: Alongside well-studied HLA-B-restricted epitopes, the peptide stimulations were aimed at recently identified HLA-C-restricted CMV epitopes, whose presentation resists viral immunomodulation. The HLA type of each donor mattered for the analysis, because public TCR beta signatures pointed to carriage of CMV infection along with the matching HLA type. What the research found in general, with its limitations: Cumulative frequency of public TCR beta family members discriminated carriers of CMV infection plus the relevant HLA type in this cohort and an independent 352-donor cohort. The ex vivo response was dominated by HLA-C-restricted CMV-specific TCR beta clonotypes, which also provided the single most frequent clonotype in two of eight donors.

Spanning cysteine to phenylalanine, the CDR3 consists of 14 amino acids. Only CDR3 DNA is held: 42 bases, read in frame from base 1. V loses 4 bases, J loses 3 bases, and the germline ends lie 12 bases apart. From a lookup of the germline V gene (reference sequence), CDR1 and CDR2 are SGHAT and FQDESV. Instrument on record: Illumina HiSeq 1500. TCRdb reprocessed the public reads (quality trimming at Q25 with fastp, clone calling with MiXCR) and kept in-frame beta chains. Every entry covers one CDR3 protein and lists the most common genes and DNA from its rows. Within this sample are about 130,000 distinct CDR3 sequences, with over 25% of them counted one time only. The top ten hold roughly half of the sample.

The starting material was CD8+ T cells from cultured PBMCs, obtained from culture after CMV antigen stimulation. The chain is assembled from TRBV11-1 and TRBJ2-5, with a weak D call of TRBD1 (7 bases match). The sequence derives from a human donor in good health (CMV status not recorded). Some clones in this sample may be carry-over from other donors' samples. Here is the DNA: TGTGCCAGCAGCTGGAGGGACAGCAAAGAGACCCAGTACTTC. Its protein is CASSWRDSKETQYF. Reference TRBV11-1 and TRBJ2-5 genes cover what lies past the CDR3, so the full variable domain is EAEVAQSPRYKITEKSQAVAFWCDPISGHATLYWYRQILGQGPELLVQFQDESVVDDSQLPKDRFSAERLKGVDSTLKIQPAELGDSAMYLCASSWRDSKETQYFGPGTRLLVL.